Listed below are T cell receptor beta chains from one sample, sequenced in a study of cytomegalovirus exposure and HLA in healthy donors. The method was immunoSEQ multiplex PCR; TCRdb's version includes in-frame clones alone and lacks a portion of them. Here the sample spans 140,000 or so clones, approximately 67% being singletons. Sequencing was performed on PBMCs. The source of these receptors is a woman aged 55-69 years in good health and CMV-seronegative. Each CDR3 is given with its conserved first and last residue. A D gene is named only where the DNA matches it firmly. Not all rows give a size; the values are once, few, many and, for expanded clones, a class.

cdr3_aa: CASSLPGWGDTEAFF
cdr3_nt: TGTGCCAGCAGTTTACCTGGGTGGGGGGACACTGAAGCTTTCTTT
clone_size: once
d_call: -
v_call: TRBV28
j_call: TRBJ1-1

cdr3_aa: CASSQEGGQQYQPQHF
cdr3_nt: TGTGCCAGCAGCCAAGAAGGTGGACAGCAATATCAGCCCCAGCATTTT
clone_size: -
d_call: -
v_call: TRBV4-2
j_call: TRBJ1-5

cdr3_aa: CASSVEGARPYEQYF
cdr3_nt: TGCGCCAGCAGCGTAGAGGGGGCGCGCCCCTACGAGCAGTACTTC
clone_size: -
d_call: TRBD1
v_call: TRBV5-1
j_call: TRBJ2-7

cdr3_aa: CASSLAGGGTDTQYF
cdr3_nt: TGCGCCAGCAGCCTAGCGGGAGGGGGAACAGATACGCAGTATTTT
clone_size: -
d_call: TRBD2
v_call: TRBV5-1
j_call: TRBJ2-3

cdr3_aa: CASSPVGLNTEAFF
cdr3_nt: TGTGCCAGCAGCCCGGTGGGCTTGAACACTGAAGCTTTCTTT
clone_size: -
d_call: -
v_call: TRBV7-8
j_call: TRBJ1-1

cdr3_aa: CASSASGGYNEQFF
cdr3_nt: TGTGCCAGCAGTGCGAGCGGGGGATACAATGAGCAGTTCTTC
clone_size: -
d_call: TRBD2
v_call: TRBV2
j_call: TRBJ2-1

cdr3_aa: CASSLDPAGRDTGELFF
cdr3_nt: TGTGCCAGCAGCTTGGACCCCGCGGGGAGGGACACCGGGGAGCTGTTTTTT
clone_size: -
d_call: TRBD2
v_call: TRBV7-3
j_call: TRBJ2-2

cdr3_aa: CASSLDTGANYGYTF
cdr3_nt: TGCGCCAGCAGCTTGGATACAGGGGCTAACTATGGCTACACCTTC
clone_size: once
d_call: TRBD1
v_call: TRBV5-1
j_call: TRBJ1-2

cdr3_aa: CASSSRSSDDTQYF
cdr3_nt: TGTGCCAGCAGCTCCCGGTCTAGTGATGATACGCAGTATTTT
clone_size: -
d_call: -
v_call: TRBV9
j_call: TRBJ2-3

cdr3_aa: CASRLEGPNEQYF
cdr3_nt: TGCGCCAGCAGACTGGAGGGACCCAACGAGCAGTACTTC
clone_size: -
d_call: -
v_call: TRBV5-1
j_call: TRBJ2-7

cdr3_aa: CASSGTDLREKLFF
cdr3_nt: TGTGCCAGCAGTGGGACGGACTTAAGGGAAAAACTGTTTTTT
clone_size: -
d_call: -
v_call: TRBV6-1
j_call: TRBJ1-4

cdr3_aa: CASSYSTGYNEQFF
cdr3_nt: TGTGCCAGCAGTTACTCGACTGGCTACAATGAGCAGTTCTTC
clone_size: few
d_call: -
v_call: TRBV6-5
j_call: TRBJ2-1

cdr3_aa: CASSQGPRDSGNTIYF
cdr3_nt: TGCGCCAGCAGCCAAGGCCCGCGCGACTCTGGAAACACCATATATTTT
clone_size: -
d_call: -
v_call: TRBV4-1
j_call: TRBJ1-3

cdr3_aa: CSALTPNYGYTF
cdr3_nt: TGCAGCGCCCTGACACCTAACTATGGCTACACCTTC
clone_size: -
d_call: -
v_call: TRBV29-1
j_call: TRBJ1-2

cdr3_aa: CASSMRTFYGYTF
cdr3_nt: TGTGCCAGTAGTATGAGGACTTTCTATGGCTACACCTTC
clone_size: -
d_call: -
v_call: TRBV19
j_call: TRBJ1-2

cdr3_aa: CASSQSGFSYQPQHF
cdr3_nt: TGTGCCAGCAGTCAGAGCGGCTTCTCCTATCAGCCCCAGCATTTT
clone_size: many
d_call: -
v_call: TRBV27
j_call: TRBJ1-5

cdr3_aa: CASGFPGSSTGYTF
cdr3_nt: TGTGCTAGTGGTTTTCCAGGTTCGAGTACTGGCTACACCTTC
clone_size: once
d_call: -
v_call: TRBV12-5
j_call: TRBJ1-2

cdr3_aa: CASSRTGDYEQYF
cdr3_nt: TGCGCCAGCAGTCGGACAGGGGACTACGAGCAGTACTTC
clone_size: -
d_call: TRBD1
v_call: TRBV10-2
j_call: TRBJ2-7

cdr3_aa: CASSRRTGRDIQYF
cdr3_nt: TGTGCCAGCAGCCGACGGACAGGGAGGGACATTCAGTACTTC
clone_size: -
d_call: -
v_call: TRBV7-2
j_call: TRBJ2-4

cdr3_aa: CASSVRAAVPGATGELFF
cdr3_nt: TGTGCCAGTAGTGTGCGAGCGGCAGTACCAGGGGCTACCGGGGAGCTGTTTTTT
clone_size: -
d_call: -
v_call: TRBV19
j_call: TRBJ2-2

cdr3_aa: CASSQGLEDTEAFF
cdr3_nt: TGCGCCAGCAGCCAAGGCCTTGAGGACACTGAAGCTTTCTTT
clone_size: few
d_call: -
v_call: TRBV4-3
j_call: TRBJ1-1

cdr3_aa: CASRKDTSNQPQHF
cdr3_nt: TGTGCCAGCAGGAAGGACACAAGCAATCAGCCCCAGCATTTT
clone_size: -
d_call: -
v_call: TRBV2
j_call: TRBJ1-5

cdr3_aa: CASSPGQGNGYTF
cdr3_nt: TGTGCCAGCAGCCCCGGACAGGGAAACGGCTACACCTTC
clone_size: -
d_call: TRBD1
v_call: TRBV9
j_call: TRBJ1-2

cdr3_aa: CASSRLAGNTGELFF
cdr3_nt: TGTGCCAGCAGCCGTCTAGCGGGTAACACCGGGGAGCTGTTTTTT
clone_size: -
d_call: TRBD2
v_call: TRBV5-4
j_call: TRBJ2-2

cdr3_aa: CASSPGLSDTQYF
cdr3_nt: TGTGCCAGCTCCCCGGGTTTGTCAGATACGCAGTATTTT
clone_size: -
d_call: -
v_call: TRBV9
j_call: TRBJ2-3

cdr3_aa: CATKVDRGNQPQHF
cdr3_nt: TGTGCCACCAAAGTGGACAGGGGCAATCAGCCCCAGCATTTT
clone_size: -
d_call: TRBD1
v_call: TRBV19
j_call: TRBJ1-5

cdr3_aa: CASSLGSGGLNTGELFF
cdr3_nt: TGTGCCAGCAGCTTGGGGAGCGGGGGGCTCAACACCGGGGAGCTGTTTTTT
clone_size: -
d_call: TRBD2
v_call: TRBV7-2
j_call: TRBJ2-2

cdr3_aa: CSVERAGKLFF
cdr3_nt: TGCAGCGTTGAGAGGGCTGGGAAACTGTTTTTT
clone_size: -
d_call: -
v_call: TRBV29-1
j_call: TRBJ1-4

cdr3_aa: CASKPRGANVLTF
cdr3_nt: TGTGCCAGCAAGCCCCGGGGGGCCAACGTCCTGACTTTC
clone_size: -
d_call: -
v_call: TRBV7-8
j_call: TRBJ2-6

cdr3_aa: CASSYEQGRDYGYTF
cdr3_nt: TGTGCCAGCAGTTACGAACAGGGGCGTGACTATGGCTACACCTTC
clone_size: -
d_call: TRBD1
v_call: TRBV6-5
j_call: TRBJ1-2

cdr3_aa: CASSLRLGTRNTGELFF
cdr3_nt: TGTGCCAGCAGCTTAAGGTTGGGGACTAGAAACACCGGGGAGCTGTTTTTT
clone_size: -
d_call: TRBD2
v_call: TRBV11-2
j_call: TRBJ2-2

cdr3_aa: CASSLLAGGLASGGLRQYF
cdr3_nt: TGTGCCAGCAGCTTACTAGCGGGGGGCCTAGCGTCGGGAGGGTTACGGCAGTACTTC
clone_size: -
d_call: TRBD2
v_call: TRBV7-2
j_call: TRBJ2-5

cdr3_aa: CASSLAGGADTQYF
cdr3_nt: TGCGCCAGCAGCCTAGCGGGAGGGGCGGATACGCAGTATTTT
clone_size: -
d_call: TRBD2
v_call: TRBV5-1
j_call: TRBJ2-3

cdr3_aa: CASSTGQGATEAFF
cdr3_nt: TGTGCCAGCAGCACAGGACAGGGAGCAACTGAAGCTTTCTTT
clone_size: -
d_call: TRBD1
v_call: TRBV5-4
j_call: TRBJ1-1

cdr3_aa: CSVEGQGAGGYTF
cdr3_nt: TGCAGCGTTGAGGGACAGGGGGCAGGTGGCTACACCTTC
clone_size: few
d_call: TRBD1
v_call: TRBV29-1
j_call: TRBJ1-2

cdr3_aa: CASSLDSYGYTF
cdr3_nt: TGTGCCAGCAGCTTGGACAGCTATGGCTACACCTTC
clone_size: -
d_call: -
v_call: TRBV5-4
j_call: TRBJ1-2

cdr3_aa: CASSRELTGSDGYTF
cdr3_nt: TGCGCCAGCTCCCGTGAACTGACAGGGAGTGACGGCTACACCTTC
clone_size: -
d_call: TRBD1
v_call: TRBV5-1
j_call: TRBJ1-2

cdr3_aa: CSVGQESVYGYTF
cdr3_nt: TGCAGCGTTGGACAGGAGAGTGTATATGGCTACACCTTC
clone_size: -
d_call: -
v_call: TRBV29-1
j_call: TRBJ1-2

cdr3_aa: CSVRPRGDQTEAFF
cdr3_nt: TGCAGCGTTCGCCCCCGGGGGGATCAGACTGAAGCTTTCTTT
clone_size: few
d_call: -
v_call: TRBV29-1
j_call: TRBJ1-1

cdr3_aa: CASSYDRGVSIF
cdr3_nt: TGTGCCAGCAGCTACGACCGGGGAGTGTCGATCTTC
clone_size: -
d_call: -
v_call: TRBV5-4
j_call: TRBJ2-1

cdr3_aa: CASSRDRGAVNEKLFF
cdr3_nt: TGCGCCAGCAGCCGGGACAGGGGGGCCGTTAATGAAAAACTGTTTTTT
clone_size: -
d_call: TRBD1
v_call: TRBV4-1
j_call: TRBJ1-4

cdr3_aa: CASRMTGNNQPQHF
cdr3_nt: TGTGCCAGCAGAATGACAGGGAATAATCAGCCCCAGCATTTT
clone_size: few
d_call: TRBD1
v_call: TRBV6-1
j_call: TRBJ1-5

cdr3_aa: CASSSSQGAGYTF
cdr3_nt: TGTGCCAGCAGCTCCAGTCAGGGGGCTGGCTACACCTTC
clone_size: few
d_call: TRBD1
v_call: TRBV7-9
j_call: TRBJ1-2

cdr3_aa: CASSLVRGQPQHF
cdr3_nt: TGTGCCAGCAGCTTGGTCAGGGGGCAGCCCCAGCATTTT
clone_size: -
d_call: TRBD1
v_call: TRBV7-2
j_call: TRBJ1-5

cdr3_aa: CASSSSPGTSGREQFF
cdr3_nt: TGTGCCAGCAGCTCCTCCCCCGGGACTAGCGGTCGGGAGCAGTTCTTC
clone_size: -
d_call: TRBD2
v_call: TRBV5-4
j_call: TRBJ2-1

cdr3_aa: CASSSPNNEQFF
cdr3_nt: TGTGCCAGCAGCTCCCCAAACAATGAGCAGTTCTTC
clone_size: -
d_call: -
v_call: TRBV11-3
j_call: TRBJ2-1

cdr3_aa: CASSTLTPDNSPLHF
cdr3_nt: TGTGCCAGCAGTACTTTGACACCCGATAATTCACCCCTCCACTTT
clone_size: -
d_call: -
v_call: TRBV6-5
j_call: TRBJ1-6

cdr3_aa: CASSIKQGPYQPQHF
cdr3_nt: TGTGCCAGTAGTATTAAACAGGGGCCTTATCAGCCCCAGCATTTT
clone_size: -
d_call: TRBD1
v_call: TRBV19
j_call: TRBJ1-5

cdr3_aa: CASSTGHYNEQFF
cdr3_nt: TGTGCCAGCAGTACAGGGCACTACAATGAGCAGTTCTTC
clone_size: -
d_call: -
v_call: TRBV27
j_call: TRBJ2-1

cdr3_aa: CASSPRGGAGETQYF
cdr3_nt: TGTGCCAGTAGTCCCCGCGGGGGGGCCGGAGAGACCCAGTACTTC
clone_size: few
d_call: TRBD2
v_call: TRBV19
j_call: TRBJ2-5

cdr3_aa: CASSFLAGGADTQYF
cdr3_nt: TGTGCCAGCAGTTTCCTAGCGGGAGGCGCAGATACGCAGTATTTT
clone_size: -
d_call: TRBD2
v_call: TRBV27
j_call: TRBJ2-3

cdr3_aa: CASSPGTTYNEQFF
cdr3_nt: TGTGCCAGCAGCCCCGGGACTACCTACAATGAGCAGTTCTTC
clone_size: -
d_call: TRBD2
v_call: TRBV7-8
j_call: TRBJ2-1

cdr3_aa: CASSLRLIYEQYF
cdr3_nt: TGTGCCAGCAGCTTACGGTTAATCTACGAGCAGTACTTC
clone_size: few
d_call: -
v_call: TRBV7-2
j_call: TRBJ2-7

cdr3_aa: CASSGEDKPQHF
cdr3_nt: TGTGCCAGCAGTGGCGAGGATAAGCCCCAGCATTTT
clone_size: -
d_call: -
v_call: TRBV2
j_call: TRBJ1-5

cdr3_aa: CASSFDRVVRETQYF
cdr3_nt: TGTGCCAGCAGCTTCGACAGGGTAGTACGGGAGACCCAGTACTTC
clone_size: -
d_call: TRBD1
v_call: TRBV5-6
j_call: TRBJ2-5